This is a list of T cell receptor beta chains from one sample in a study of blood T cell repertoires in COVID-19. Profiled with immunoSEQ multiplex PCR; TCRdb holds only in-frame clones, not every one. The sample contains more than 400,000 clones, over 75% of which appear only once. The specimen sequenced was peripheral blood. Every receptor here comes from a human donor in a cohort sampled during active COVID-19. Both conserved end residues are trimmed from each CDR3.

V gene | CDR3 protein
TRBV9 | ASSSGGGDNEQF
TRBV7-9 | ASSLGGPFNSNQPQH
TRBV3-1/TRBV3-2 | ASSSRRDRGRLGYT
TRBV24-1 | ATSDGTSGSSLGEQF
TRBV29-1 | SVDAQGTDTQY
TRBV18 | ASSPATASYEQY
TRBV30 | AWSQGRHYGYT
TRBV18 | ASSPNRGPGKAF
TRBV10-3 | AISDVGLAGENEQF
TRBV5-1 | ASSMTSGSSYEQY
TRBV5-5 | ASSLVTLAGGGTDTQY
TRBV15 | ATSRDRIYGYT
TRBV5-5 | ASSLAGSDTQY
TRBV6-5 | ASRTGEGGTEAF
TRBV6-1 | ASSAPGMSTNEKLF
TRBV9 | ASSGTAGNTIY
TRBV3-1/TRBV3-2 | ASSPLTVYNEQF
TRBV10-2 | ASSDVSLAGGNEQF
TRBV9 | ASSERTGNYGYT
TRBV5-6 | ASSLYLHRDSNTEAF
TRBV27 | ASSLSRQVLAKAF
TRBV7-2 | ASSPWTGDTQY